The clone carrying this T cell receptor beta chain was recorded many times. Its target is unknown. Germline CDR1 SSHAT, CDR2 FNYEAQ (reference sequence). Germline trimming cut 6 bases from V and 5 bases from J; bases unmatched to any gene: 9. The CDR3 is made up of 15 amino acids. The source of the sample is a study of T cell repertoires in cytomegalovirus infection. Study summary: It can be stated that public TCR beta signatures indicated CMV infection as well as a matching HLA type. Findings and caveats of the study: CMV carriers having the relevant HLA were flagged by cumulative public TCR beta family frequency. Dominating the ex vivo response were TCR beta clonotypes that were CMV-specific and HLA-C-restricted.

Each CDR3 protein gets one entry after TCRdb re-called the reads with MiXCR. The table has 100,000 to 150,000 distinct CDR3 sequences, 8.8% seen once. The sample consisted of PBMCs. This TCR came from a human donor in good health (CMV status not recorded). Some clones in this sample may be carry-over from other donors' samples. This chain joins TRBV7-7 and TRBJ2-2, with 7 bases lining up with TRBD1. The CDR3 is CASRPGGYSTGELFF. The CDR3 DNA follows: TGTGCCAGCAGACCAGGGGGATATTCGACCGGGGAGCTGTTTTTT.